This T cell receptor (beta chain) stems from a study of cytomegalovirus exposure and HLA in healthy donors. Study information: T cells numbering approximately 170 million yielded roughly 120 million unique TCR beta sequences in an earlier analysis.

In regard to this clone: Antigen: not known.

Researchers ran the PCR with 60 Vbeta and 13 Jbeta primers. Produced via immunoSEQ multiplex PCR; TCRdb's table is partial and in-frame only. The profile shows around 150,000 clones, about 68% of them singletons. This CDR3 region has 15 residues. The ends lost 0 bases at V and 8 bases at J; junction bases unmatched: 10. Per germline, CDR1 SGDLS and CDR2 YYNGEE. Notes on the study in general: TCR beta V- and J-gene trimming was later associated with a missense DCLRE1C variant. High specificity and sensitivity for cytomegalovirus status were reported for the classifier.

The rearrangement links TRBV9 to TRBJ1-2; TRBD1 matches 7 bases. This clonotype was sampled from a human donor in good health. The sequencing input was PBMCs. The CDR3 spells CASSVGMRQGVGYTF. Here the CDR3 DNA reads TGTGCCAGCAGCGTAGGCATGAGGCAGGGGGTCGGCTACACCTTC.